This T cell receptor beta chain was identified in a study of T cells after posttransplantation cyclophosphamide. Broader study findings: Donor-recipient repertoire similarity was low at 1-2 months, rising over year one. After PTCy, TRB diversity resembled that of CNI/methotrexate controls. Tissue-infiltrating T cells from skin or gut overlapped little with blood T cells.

This clone has at least ten counts. The target antigen is unknown. Germline assignment: CDR1 MNHEY and CDR2 SMNVEV (reference sequence). This CDR3 spans 16 amino acids. Deletions cut 5 bases from V and 4 bases from J, with 17 bases between. The assay was immunoSEQ multiplex PCR, and TCRdb's table has in-frame clones only and misses some. The sample contains thousands of clones, none of them singletons. Busulfan-fludarabine conditioning, marrow transplant, and cyclophosphamide on days +3 and +4 were administered. The sequenced sample was PBMCs, obtained approximately 3 months after allogeneic stem cell transplant with posttransplant cyclophosphamide. This TCR was recovered from a female patient between 55 and 75 years old who received an allogeneic stem cell transplant from an unrelated donor, was CMV-positive, and had acute GVHD only. Part of the T cell pool may stem from the graft donor. The V call is TRBV27, the J call TRBJ2-2; D gene uncertain. In nucleotides, the CDR3 is TGTGCCAGCAGTCTAACTTCTACTCTCACCACCGGGGAGCTGTTTTTT. Its translation is CASSLTSTLTTGELFF.